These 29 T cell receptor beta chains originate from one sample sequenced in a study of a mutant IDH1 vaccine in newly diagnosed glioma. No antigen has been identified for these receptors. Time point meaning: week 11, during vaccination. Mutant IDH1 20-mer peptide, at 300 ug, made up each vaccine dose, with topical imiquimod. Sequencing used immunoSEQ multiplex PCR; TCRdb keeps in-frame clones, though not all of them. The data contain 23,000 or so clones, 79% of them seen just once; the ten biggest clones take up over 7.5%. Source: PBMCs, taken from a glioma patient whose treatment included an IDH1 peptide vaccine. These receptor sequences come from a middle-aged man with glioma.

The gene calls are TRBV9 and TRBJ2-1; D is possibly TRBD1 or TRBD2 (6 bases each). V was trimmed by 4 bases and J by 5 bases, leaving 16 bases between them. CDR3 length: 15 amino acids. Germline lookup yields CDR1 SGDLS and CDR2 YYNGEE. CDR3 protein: CASSPRGQSNNEQFF. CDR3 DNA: TGTGCCAGCAGCCCCCGGGGGCAGAGCAACAATGAGCAGTTCTTC.

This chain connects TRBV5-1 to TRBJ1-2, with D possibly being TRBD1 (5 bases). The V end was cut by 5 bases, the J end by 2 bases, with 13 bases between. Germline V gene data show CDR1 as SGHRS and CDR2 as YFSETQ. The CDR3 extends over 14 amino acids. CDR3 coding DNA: TGCGCCAGCAGGTCCGGGACGGCCAACTATGGCTACACCTTC. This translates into CASRSGTANYGYTF.

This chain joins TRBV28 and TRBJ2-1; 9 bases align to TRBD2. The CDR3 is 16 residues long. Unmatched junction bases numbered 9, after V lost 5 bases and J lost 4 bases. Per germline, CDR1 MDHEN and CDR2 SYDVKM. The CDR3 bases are TGTGCCAGCAGTACCCAGCGGGAGGATCGTTACAATGAGCAGTTCTTC. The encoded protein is CASSTQREDRYNEQFF. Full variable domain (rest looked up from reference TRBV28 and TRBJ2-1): DVKVTQSSRYLVKRTGEKVFLECVQDMDHENMFWYRQDPGLGLRLIYFSYDVKMKEKGDIPEGYSVSREKKERFSLILESASTNQTSMYLCASSTQREDRYNEQFFGPGTRLTVL.

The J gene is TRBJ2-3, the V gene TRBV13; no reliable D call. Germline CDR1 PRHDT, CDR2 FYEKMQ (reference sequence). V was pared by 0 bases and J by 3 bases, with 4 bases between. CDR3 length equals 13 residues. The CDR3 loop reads CASSLGGTDTQYF. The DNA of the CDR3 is TGTGCCAGCAGCTTAGGTGGAACAGATACGCAGTATTTT.

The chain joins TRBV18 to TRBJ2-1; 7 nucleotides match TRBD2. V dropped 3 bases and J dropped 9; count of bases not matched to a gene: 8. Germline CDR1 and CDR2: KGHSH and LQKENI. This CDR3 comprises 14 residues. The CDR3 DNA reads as TGTGCCAGCTCACCCGAAGCACGGGAGGTTGAGCAGTTCTTC. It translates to CASSPEAREVEQFF.

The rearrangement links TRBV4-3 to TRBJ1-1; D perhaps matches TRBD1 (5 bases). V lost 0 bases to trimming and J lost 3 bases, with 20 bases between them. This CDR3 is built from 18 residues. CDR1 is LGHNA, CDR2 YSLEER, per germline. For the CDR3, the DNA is TGCGCCAGCAGCCAAGATTTAAGAGGGGTGAGAGCGTACACTGAAGCTTTCTTT. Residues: CASSQDLRGVRAYTEAFF.

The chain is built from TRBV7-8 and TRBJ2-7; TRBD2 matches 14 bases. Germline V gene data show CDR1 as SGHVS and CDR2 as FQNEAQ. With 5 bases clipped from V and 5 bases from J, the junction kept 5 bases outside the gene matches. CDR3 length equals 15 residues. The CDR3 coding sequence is TGTGCCAGCAGCCCCGGGACTAGCGGGAGAGACGAGCAGTACGTC. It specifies CASSPGTSGRDEQYV.

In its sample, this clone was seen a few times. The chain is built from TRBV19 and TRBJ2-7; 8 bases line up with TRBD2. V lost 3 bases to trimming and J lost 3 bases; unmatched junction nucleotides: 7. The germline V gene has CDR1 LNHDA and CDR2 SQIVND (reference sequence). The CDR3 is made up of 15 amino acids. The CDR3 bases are TGTGCCAGTAGTATCGGAGCGGGGGTAGTCTACGAGCAGTACTTC. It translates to CASSIGAGVVYEQYF.

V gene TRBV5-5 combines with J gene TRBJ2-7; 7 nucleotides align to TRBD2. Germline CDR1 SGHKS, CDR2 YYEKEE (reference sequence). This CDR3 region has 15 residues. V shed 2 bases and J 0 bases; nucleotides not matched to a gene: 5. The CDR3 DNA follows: TGTGCCAGCAGCTTAGGCGGGGAGGGCTCCTACGAGCAGTACGTC. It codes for CASSLGGEGSYEQYV.

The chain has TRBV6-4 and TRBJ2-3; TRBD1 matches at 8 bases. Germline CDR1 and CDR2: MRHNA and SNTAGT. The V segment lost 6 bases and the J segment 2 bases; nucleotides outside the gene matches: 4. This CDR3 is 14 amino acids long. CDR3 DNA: TGTGCCAGCAGACAGGGGGGTCACACAGATACGCAGTATTTT. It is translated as CASRQGGHTDTQYF.

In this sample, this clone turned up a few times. CDR3 amino acids: CASSPRSKADTQYF. CDR3 nucleotides: TGTGCCAGCAGCCCACGGTCCAAGGCAGATACGCAGTATTTT. The genes are TRBV14 and TRBJ2-3; D uncertain. This CDR3 comprises 14 residues. V was clipped by 4 bases and J by 4 bases, with 12 bases between them. CDR1 and CDR2 (germline): SGHDN, FVKESK.

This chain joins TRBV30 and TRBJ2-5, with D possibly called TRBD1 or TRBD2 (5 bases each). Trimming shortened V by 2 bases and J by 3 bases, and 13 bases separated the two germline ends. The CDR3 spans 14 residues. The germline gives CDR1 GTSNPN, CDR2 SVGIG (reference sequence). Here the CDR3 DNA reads TGTGCCTGGAGTACGGGGCTAGCAGAAGAGACCCAGTACTTC. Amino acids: CAWSTGLAEETQYF. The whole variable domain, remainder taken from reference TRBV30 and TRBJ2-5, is SQTIHQWPATLVQPVGSPLSLECTVEGTSNPNLYWYRQAAGRGLQLLFYSVGIGQISSEVPQNLSASRPQDRQFILSSKKLLLSDSGFYLCAWSTGLAEETQYFGPGTRLLVL.

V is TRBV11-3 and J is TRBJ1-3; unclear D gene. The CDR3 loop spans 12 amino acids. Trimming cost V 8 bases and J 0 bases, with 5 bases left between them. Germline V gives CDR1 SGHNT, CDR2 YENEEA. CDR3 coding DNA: TGTGCCAGCGGGTTCTCTGGAAACACCATATATTTT. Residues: CASGFSGNTIYF.

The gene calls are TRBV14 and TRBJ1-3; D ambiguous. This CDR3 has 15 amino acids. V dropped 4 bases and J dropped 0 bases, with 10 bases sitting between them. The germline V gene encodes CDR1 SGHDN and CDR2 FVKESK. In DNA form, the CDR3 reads TGTGCCAGCAGCCTCATACACAACTCTGGAAACACCATATATTTT. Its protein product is CASSLIHNSGNTIYF.

CDR3 sequence (DNA): TGTGCCACCAGGAGGCCTGTGGAGAATGAGCAGTTCTTC. It yields the protein CATRRPVENEQFF. This sequence joins TRBV15 and TRBJ2-1; D gene ambiguous. Germline values: CDR1 LNHNV, CDR2 YYDKDF (reference sequence). The V end was cut by 6 bases, the J end by 7 bases, with 13 bases between. This CDR3 is built from 13 residues.

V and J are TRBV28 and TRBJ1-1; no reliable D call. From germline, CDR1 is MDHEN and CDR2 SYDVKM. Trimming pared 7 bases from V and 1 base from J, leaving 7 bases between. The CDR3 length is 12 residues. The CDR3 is CASKLTNTEAFF. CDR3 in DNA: TGTGCCAGCAAGTTAACGAACACTGAAGCTTTCTTT.

DNA of the CDR3: TGCGCCAGCAGCCACCCAGGGGCAACTAATGAAAAACTGTTTTTT. It encodes CASSHPGATNEKLFF. The chain recombines TRBV4-1 with TRBJ1-4; D may be TRBD1 (6 bases). The CDR3 runs to 15 residues. Per the germline V gene, CDR1 is MGHRA and CDR2 is YSYEKL. V was clipped by 3 bases and J by 0 bases, with 8 bases between them.

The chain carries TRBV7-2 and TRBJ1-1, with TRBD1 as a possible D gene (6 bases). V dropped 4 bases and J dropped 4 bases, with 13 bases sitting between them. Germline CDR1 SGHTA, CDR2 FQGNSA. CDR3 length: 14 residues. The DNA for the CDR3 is TGTGCCAGCAGCTACGGCACAGGGTCCACTGAAGCTTTCTTT. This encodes CASSYGTGSTEAFF.

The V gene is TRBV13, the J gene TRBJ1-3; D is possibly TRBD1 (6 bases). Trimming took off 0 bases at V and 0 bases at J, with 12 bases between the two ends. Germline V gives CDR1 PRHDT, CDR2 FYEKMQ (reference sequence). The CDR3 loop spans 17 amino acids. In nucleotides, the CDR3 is TGTGCCAGCAGCTTAGGTGGACAGCCTTACTCTGGAAACACCATATATTTT. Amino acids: CASSLGGQPYSGNTIYF.

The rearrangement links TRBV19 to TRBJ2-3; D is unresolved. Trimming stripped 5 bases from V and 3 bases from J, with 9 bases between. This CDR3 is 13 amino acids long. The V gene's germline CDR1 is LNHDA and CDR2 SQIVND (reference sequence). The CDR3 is CASSVLGTDTQYF. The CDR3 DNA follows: TGTGCCAGTAGTGTTTTGGGAACAGATACGCAGTATTTT.

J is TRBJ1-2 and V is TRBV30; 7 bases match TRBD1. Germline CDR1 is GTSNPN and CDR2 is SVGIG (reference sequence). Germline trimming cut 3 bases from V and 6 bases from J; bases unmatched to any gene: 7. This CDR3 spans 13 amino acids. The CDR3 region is CAWRHRGGDGYTF. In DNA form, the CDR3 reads TGTGCCTGGAGGCACAGGGGCGGGGATGGCTACACCTTC.

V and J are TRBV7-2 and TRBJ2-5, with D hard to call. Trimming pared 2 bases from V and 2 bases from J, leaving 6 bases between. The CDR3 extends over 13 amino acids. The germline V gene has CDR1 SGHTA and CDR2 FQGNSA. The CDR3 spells CASSLRIQETQYF. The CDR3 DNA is TGTGCCAGCAGCTTAAGGATACAAGAGACCCAGTACTTC.

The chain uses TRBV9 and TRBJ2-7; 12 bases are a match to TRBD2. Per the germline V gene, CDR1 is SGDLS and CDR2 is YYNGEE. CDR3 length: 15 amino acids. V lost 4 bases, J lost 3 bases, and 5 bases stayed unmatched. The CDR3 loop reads CASSLGLAGLYEQYV. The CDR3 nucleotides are TGTGCCAGCAGCCTCGGACTAGCGGGGCTCTACGAGCAGTACGTC.

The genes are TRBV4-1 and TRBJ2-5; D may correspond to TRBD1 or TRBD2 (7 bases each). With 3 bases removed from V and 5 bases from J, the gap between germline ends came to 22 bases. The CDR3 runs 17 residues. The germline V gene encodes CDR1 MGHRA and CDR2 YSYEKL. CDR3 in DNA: TGCGCCAGCAGCCATAATCCTTCAGGGGGTAGCGGGGAGACCCAGTACTTC. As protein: CASSHNPSGGSGETQYF.

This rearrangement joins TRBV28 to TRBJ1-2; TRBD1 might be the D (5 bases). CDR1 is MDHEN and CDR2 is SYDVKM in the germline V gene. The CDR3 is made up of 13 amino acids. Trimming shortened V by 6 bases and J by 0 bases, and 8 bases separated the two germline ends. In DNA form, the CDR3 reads TGTGCCAGCAGGGAACAGGCTAACTATGGCTACACCTTC. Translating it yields CASREQANYGYTF.

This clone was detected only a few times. The CDR3 DNA reads TGTGCCAGCAGCGAGAAGGGAGAGGCGCTTGGCTACACCTTC. Its translation: CASSEKGEALGYTF. The V call is TRBV9, the J call TRBJ1-2; D is unresolved. The CDR3 covers 14 residues. CDR1 and CDR2 (germline): SGDLS, YYNGEE. The ends were cut back, 3 bases at V and 7 bases at J, with 16 bases in the middle. The full variable domain, rest sourced from reference TRBV9 and TRBJ1-2, is DSGVTQTPKHLITATGQRVTLRCSPRSGDLSVYWYQQSLDQGLQFLIQYYNGEERAKGNILERFSAQQFPDLHSELNLSSLELGDSALYFCASSEKGEALGYTFGSGTRLTVV.

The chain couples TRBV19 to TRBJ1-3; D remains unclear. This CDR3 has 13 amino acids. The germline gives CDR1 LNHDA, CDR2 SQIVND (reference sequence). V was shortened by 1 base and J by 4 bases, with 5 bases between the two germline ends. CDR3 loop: CASSIGEGNTIYF. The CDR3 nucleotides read TGTGCCAGTAGTATAGGAGAAGGAAACACCATATATTTT.

The CDR3 is CASSENRDSQPQHF. As DNA, the CDR3 is TGTGCCAGCAGTGAAAACAGGGATTCCCAGCCCCAGCATTTT. The rearrangement joins TRBV6-1 to TRBJ1-5, with D possibly TRBD1 on 6 matching bases. The ends were cut back, 2 bases at V and 7 bases at J, with 12 bases in the middle. The CDR3 totals 14 residues. In germline, CDR1 is MNHNS, CDR2 SASEGT.

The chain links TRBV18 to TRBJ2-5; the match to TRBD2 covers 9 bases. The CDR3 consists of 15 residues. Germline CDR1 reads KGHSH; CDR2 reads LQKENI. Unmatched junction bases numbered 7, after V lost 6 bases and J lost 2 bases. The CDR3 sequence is CASSGGRAPQETQYF. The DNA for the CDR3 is TGTGCCAGCTCGGGCGGGAGGGCTCCACAAGAGACCCAGTACTTC.